This T cell receptor (beta chain) was documented in a study of cytomegalovirus exposure and HLA in healthy donors. In germline, CDR1 is MNHNY, CDR2 SVGAGI (reference sequence). The CDR3 length is 15 residues. Trimming took 4 bases from V and 12 from J; bases not matched to a gene: 11. Details on this clone: Its antigen is unknown.

Study-level findings and limits: Rare TCR sequences predominated, though certain public TCRs were found in many donors.

Use of 60 Vbeta and 13 Jbeta primers characterized the PCR. Here immunoSEQ multiplex PCR was the method, and the copy in TCRdb shows in-frame clones only, minus some. The sample comprises about 81,000 clones, 77% of which are singletons, and around 3.1% rests with the top ten. The clonotype was recovered from a man between 50 and 59 years old in good health and CMV-seropositive. The rearrangement uses TRBV6-6 and TRBJ2-1, with 11 bases matching TRBD2. Sequenced input: PBMCs. CDR3 region: CASSSQLAGERGQFF. DNA of the CDR3: TGTGCCAGCAGTTCCCAACTAGCGGGAGAAAGGGGGCAGTTCTTC.